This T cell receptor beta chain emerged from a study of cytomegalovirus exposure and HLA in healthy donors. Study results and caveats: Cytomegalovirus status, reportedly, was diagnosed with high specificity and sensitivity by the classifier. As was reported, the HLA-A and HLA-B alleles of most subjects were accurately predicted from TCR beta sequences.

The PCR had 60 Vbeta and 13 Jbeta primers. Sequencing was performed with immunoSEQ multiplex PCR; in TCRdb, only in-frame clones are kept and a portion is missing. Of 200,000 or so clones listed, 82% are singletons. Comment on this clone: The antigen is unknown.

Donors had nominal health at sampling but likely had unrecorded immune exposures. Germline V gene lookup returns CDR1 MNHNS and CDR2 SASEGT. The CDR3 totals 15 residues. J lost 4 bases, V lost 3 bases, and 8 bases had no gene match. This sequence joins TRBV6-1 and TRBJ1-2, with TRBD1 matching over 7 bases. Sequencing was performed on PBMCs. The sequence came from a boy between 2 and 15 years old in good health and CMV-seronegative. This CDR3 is CASSEHPDRSYGYTF. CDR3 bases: TGTGCCAGCAGTGAGCATCCGGACAGGTCCTATGGCTACACCTTC.